Included here is one T cell receptor beta chain sequence, with context. The antigen remains unidentified. This sample is drawn from a study of neoadjuvant anti-PD-1 for oral cavity cancer. Regarding the study as a whole: Higher pretreatment Treg/Th17 ratios tracked higher pretreatment blood clonality.

Trimming removed 4 bases at V and 5 bases at J, with 24 bases between. The CDR3 consists of 17 residues. Per germline, CDR1 SGHNT and CDR2 YYREEE (reference sequence). The patients had HPV-negative, locally advanced oral cavity squamous cell carcinoma. This table comes from immunoSEQ multiplex PCR, and its TCRdb copy is limited to in-frame clones, with some not included. The sample includes some 7,100 clones, over 45% seen only once; the top ten take approximately 6.8%. V usage is TRBV5-4 and J usage is TRBJ2-5; tentatively, D is TRBD1 (5 bases). The sequencing here drew on tumor tissue, taken before nivolumab (anti-PD-1) treatment. The source is a person aged 40 to 85 with oral cavity squamous cell carcinoma. The CDR3 sequence is CASSPGPTGTSQETQYF. In nucleotides, the CDR3 is TGTGCCAGCAGCCCAGGACCCACAGGAACCAGTCAGGAGACCCAGTACTTC.